The sequence of this T cell receptor beta chain was determined in a study of blood T cell repertoires in COVID-19. It was during active infection that Seattle patients were enrolled and then longitudinally followed. Per the authors' pipeline: Estimates of nucleated cell counts were drawn from the amplification of reference gene primers. The assay was immunoSEQ multiplex PCR, and TCRdb's table has in-frame clones only and misses some. Clone size and V and J calls were adopted from that table, with D and trimming inferred from the DNA. The table lists approximately 50,000 clones, around 80% of them singletons. With 2 bases removed from V and 5 bases from J, the gap between germline ends came to 18 bases. This CDR3 region has 15 residues. Germline CDR1 and CDR2: GTSNPN and SVGIG (reference sequence).

J is TRBJ1-2 and V is TRBV30, with D perhaps matching TRBD1 (5 bases). The sample was peripheral blood. This sequence was found in an elderly woman with COVID-19, enrolled during active disease. DNA of the CDR3: TGTGCCTGGAGTCACGCAGCGGGGGGGGAATATGGCTACACCTTC. Protein product: CAWSHAAGGEYGYTF.